What follows are 9 T cell receptor beta chains derived from one specimen sequenced in a study of control samples from healthy donors and cancer patients. The method was immunoSEQ multiplex PCR; TCRdb's version includes in-frame clones alone and lacks a portion of them. The sample records over 90,000 clones, just over 90% being singletons. Sequencing was carried out using blood. These receptors were collected from a young woman in good health.

This chain connects TRBV25-1 to TRBJ2-7, with 9 bases identical to TRBD1. Germline V gene lookup returns CDR1 MGHDK and CDR2 SYGVNS. The CDR3 has 14 amino acids. The V segment lost 5 bases and the J segment 6 bases; nucleotides outside the gene matches: 8. The CDR3: CASSFAQGAGEQYF. CDR3 DNA sequence: TGTGCCAGCAGTTTTGCACAGGGGGCGGGCGAGCAGTACTTC.

The chain recombines TRBV24-1 with TRBJ2-5, with D possibly matching TRBD2 (6 bases). Germline V gene lookup returns CDR1 KGHDR and CDR2 SFDVKD. This CDR3 contains 15 residues. Trimming removed 6 bases from V and 2 bases from J, with 15 bases in between. The CDR3 bases are TGTGCCACCAGTTCCGGGGAGGTGGGTCAAGAGACCCAGTACTTC. Amino acids: CATSSGEVGQETQYF.

The rearrangement links TRBV19 to TRBJ2-2, with 9 nucleotides matching TRBD1. This CDR3 contains 15 residues. The J segment lost 7 bases and the V segment lost 10 bases, leaving 13 bases of the junction unmatched. CDR1 is LNHDA, CDR2 SQIVND, per germline (reference sequence). Written as DNA, the CDR3 is TGTGCCACCTCCCGCGGGGGACAGGGTAGCGGGGAGCTGTTTTTT. Residues: CATSRGGQGSGELFF.

V and J are TRBV6-4 and TRBJ1-5; no clear D gene. V lost 3 bases and J lost 4, with 10 bases in between. Germline V gene lookup returns CDR1 MRHNA and CDR2 SNTAGT. The CDR3 is 14 residues long. CDR3 in amino acids: CASSEGGGNQPQHF. The CDR3 nucleotides read TGTGCCAGCAGTGAGGGTGGTGGGAATCAGCCCCAGCATTTT.

V gene TRBV6-5 combines with J gene TRBJ1-1, with D possibly TRBD1 on 5 matching bases. The germline V gene has CDR1 MNHEY and CDR2 SVGAGI. The CDR3 sequence is 14 residues long. With 6 bases removed from V and 3 bases from J, the gap between germline ends came to 14 bases. CDR3 DNA: TGTGCCAGCAGCGACGGTGGGGACCACACTGAAGCTTTCTTT. Its translation is CASSDGGDHTEAFF.

The gene calls are TRBV21-1 and TRBJ1-2; the table's D gene call, TRBD1, was not cross checked with the DNA. TRBV21-1 is assigned pseudogene status. CDR3 length: 13 amino acids. The chain's CDR3 is CAPKTGGDYGYTF. CDR3 DNA: TGTGCCCCCAAGACAGGGGGGGACTATGGCTACACCTTC.

Only one count was recorded for this clone. In nucleotides, the CDR3 is TGTGCCAGCAGTTTATCGCATGGTCAGCCCCAGCATTTT. It translates to CASSLSHGQPQHF. This chain uses TRBV27 with TRBJ1-5; D is undetermined. V was trimmed by 0 bases and J by 6 bases, leaving 6 bases between them. This CDR3 contains 13 residues. Germline loops: CDR1 MNHEY, CDR2 SMNVEV (reference sequence).

Only one count was recorded for this clone. The CDR3 region has the DNA TGCGCCAGCAGCCAAGATGTCGGGAGGCCCTTCCGCACAGATACGCAGTATTTT. Translated: CASSQDVGRPFRTDTQYF. The chain couples TRBV4-3 to TRBJ2-3, with 7 bases aligning to TRBD2. Losses at the gene ends were 0 bases for V and 1 base for J; bases not matched to a gene: 10. CDR1 and CDR2 (germline): LGHNA, YSLEER. The CDR3 covers 18 residues.

Concerning this clone itself: The sample has other DNA sequences that encode this CDR3 too. This chain joins TRBV7-9 and TRBJ2-1; D gene unclear. Trimming removed 1 base at V and 0 bases at J, with 1 base between. Per the germline V gene, CDR1 is SEHNR and CDR2 is FQNEAQ (reference sequence). The CDR3 runs to 13 residues. Written as DNA, the CDR3 is TGTGCCAGCAGCTTAGACTCCTACAATGAGCAGTTCTTC. Amino acid sequence: CASSLDSYNEQFF.